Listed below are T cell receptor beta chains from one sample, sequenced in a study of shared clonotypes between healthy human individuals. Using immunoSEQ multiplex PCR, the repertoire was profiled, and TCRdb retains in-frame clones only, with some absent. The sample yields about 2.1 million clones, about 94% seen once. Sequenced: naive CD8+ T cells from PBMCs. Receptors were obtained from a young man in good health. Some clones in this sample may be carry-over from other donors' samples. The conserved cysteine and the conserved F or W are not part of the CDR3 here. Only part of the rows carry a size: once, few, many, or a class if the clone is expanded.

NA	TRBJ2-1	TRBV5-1	ASEIGGSYNEQF
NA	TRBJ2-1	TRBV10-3	AISESLSYNEQF
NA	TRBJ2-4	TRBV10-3	AIMGGGQGSREAKNIQY
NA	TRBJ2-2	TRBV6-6	ASSPGQGTGELF
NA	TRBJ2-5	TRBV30	AWSVHAGQDWETQY
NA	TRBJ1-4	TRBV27	ASSPQKGKLF
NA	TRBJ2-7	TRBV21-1	ASSKGTGGDPYEQY
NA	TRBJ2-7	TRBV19	ASGQGYEQY
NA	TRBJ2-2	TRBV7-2	ASSWGAGELF
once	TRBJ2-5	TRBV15	ATSIGLAGDETQY
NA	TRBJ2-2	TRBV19	ASSLNTGELF
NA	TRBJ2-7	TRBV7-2	ASSLVPQPLYEQY
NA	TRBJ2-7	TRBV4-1	ASSQGGASSYEQY
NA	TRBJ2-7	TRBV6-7	ASSYPDRAFSLNYEQY
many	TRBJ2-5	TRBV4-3	ASSQGVFQETQY
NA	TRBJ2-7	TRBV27	ASWRTADEQY
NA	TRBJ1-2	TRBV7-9	ASSSQIRTAYGYT
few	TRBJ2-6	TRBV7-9	ASSLSSGANVLT
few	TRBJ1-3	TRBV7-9	ASSFADTLGNTIY
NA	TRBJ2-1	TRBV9	ASSVDRGGNEQF
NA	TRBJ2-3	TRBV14	ASSQVSWTDTQY
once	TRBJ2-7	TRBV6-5	ASSYSRSLPQY
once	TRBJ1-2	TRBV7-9	ASSYGTGGVSDGYT
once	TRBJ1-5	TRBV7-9	ASSLTGAGGQPQH
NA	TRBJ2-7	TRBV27	ASSLRRTGTHEQY
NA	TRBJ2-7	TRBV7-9	ASSAGQGPYEQY
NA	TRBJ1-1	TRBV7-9	ASSPYSNTEAF
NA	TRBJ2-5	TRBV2	ATTTRGGRRETQY
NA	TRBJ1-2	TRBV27	ASSLKRGKPRGGYT
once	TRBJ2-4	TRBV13	ASSWAAKNIQY
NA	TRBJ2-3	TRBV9	ASSEGDRGTTDTQY
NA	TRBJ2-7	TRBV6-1	ASSAITSGSLYEQY
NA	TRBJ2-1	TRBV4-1	ASSQDGLAGGGEQF
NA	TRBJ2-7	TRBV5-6	ASSLDRWGGYEQY
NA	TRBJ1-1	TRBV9	ASSPGTALNTEAF